This T cell receptor (beta chain) was sequenced in a study of CD8 T cells in Susac syndrome. With random hexamers, roughly 0.5 to 1 ug RNA was reverse transcribed. TCRdb processed the immunoSEQ multiplex PCR reads anew with MiXCR; each CDR3 protein has one entry. Seen here are under 200,000 distinct CDR3 sequences, roughly 96% observed once, and the top ten hold approximately 0.094%. The sample comprised CD4+ T cells from PBMCs. This TCR came from a human donor in good health.

The CDR3 nucleotides read TGCGCCAGCAGCCAGACACGGGTAGTAAGGGAATCCCTCCACTTT. Translation: CASSQTRVVRESLHF. The rearrangement links TRBV4-3 to TRBJ1-6; no firm D call. Germline values: CDR1 LGHNA, CDR2 YSLEER. The V gene lost 3 bases and the J gene lost 14 bases, with 20 bases spanning the gap. The CDR3 runs to 15 residues.